This T cell receptor (beta chain) was obtained from a study of regulatory T cells in long-lasting Graves disease. The study, taken as a whole, reports: Having only a small sample size may have limited accuracy. Patients with persistent Graves' had lower TCR diversity than newly diagnosed patients. Persistent patients shared more public clonotypes (approximately 2,900) than new patients (just under 1,000).

Researchers made TCR beta libraries by using iRepertoire HTBI primers and running Arm-PCR on CDR3 regions. TCRdb called the multiplex PCR reads again in MiXCR, with one record for every CDR3 protein. The sample lists 250,000 to 300,000 distinct CDR3 sequences, 22% occurring once. Time point: persistent/refractory GD, antithyroid drugs over 5 years with positive TRAb. PBMCs were the source of the RNA used for TCR sequencing. This clonotype was found many times. Antigen: not known. The clonotype originates from a female donor with Graves disease. The sequencing used peripheral blood mononuclear cells (PBMCs), collected when the disease was refractory, from a patient treated with antithyroid drugs.

Here the CDR3 reads CSAAGNYGYTF. As DNA, the CDR3 is TGCAGTGCTGCAGGGAACTATGGCTACACCTTC. This sequence joins TRBV20-1 and TRBJ1-2, with D perhaps TRBD1 (5 bases). The V gene's germline CDR1 is DFQATT and CDR2 SNEGSKA (reference sequence). The CDR3 is 11 amino acids. Trimming took off 5 bases at V and 2 bases at J, with 6 bases between the two ends.